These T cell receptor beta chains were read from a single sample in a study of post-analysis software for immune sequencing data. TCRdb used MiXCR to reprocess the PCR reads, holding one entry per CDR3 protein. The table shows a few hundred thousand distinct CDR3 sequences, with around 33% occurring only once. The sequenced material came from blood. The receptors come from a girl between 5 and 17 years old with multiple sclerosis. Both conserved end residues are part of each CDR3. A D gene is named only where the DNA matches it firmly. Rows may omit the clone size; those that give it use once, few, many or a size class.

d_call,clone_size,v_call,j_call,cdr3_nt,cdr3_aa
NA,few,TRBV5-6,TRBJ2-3,TGTGCCAGCAGCTTGGCCAGCGCAGATACGCAGTATTTT,CASSLASADTQYF
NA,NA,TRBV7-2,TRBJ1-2,TGTGCCAGCAGCCCCGCCGGGTTAGCTAACTATGGCTACACCTTC,CASSPAGLANYGYTF
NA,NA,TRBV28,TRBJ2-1,TGTGCCAGCAGTTTTTCGGCAGGATACAATGAGCAGTTCTTC,CASSFSAGYNEQFF
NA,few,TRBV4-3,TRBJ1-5,TGCGCCAGCAGCCAAGAGGTATCAGTATATCAGCCCCAGCATTTT,CASSQEVSVYQPQHF
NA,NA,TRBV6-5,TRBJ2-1,TGTGCCAGCGGGGCCAGCTCCTACAATGAGCAGTTCTTC,CASGASSYNEQFF
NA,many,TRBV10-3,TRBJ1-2,TGTGCCATCACACCGGACAGTAGTTGGTCCAATGGCTACACCTTC,CAITPDSSWSNGYTF
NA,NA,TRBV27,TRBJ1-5,TGTGCCAGCAGCGCCAATCAGCCCCAGCATTTT,CASSANQPQHF
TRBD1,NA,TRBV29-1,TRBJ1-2,TGCAGCGTTGAGCCCCGGGACAGCGCCCGCTATGGCTACACCTTC,CSVEPRDSARYGYTF
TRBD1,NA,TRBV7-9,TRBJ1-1,TGTGCCAGCAGCCCCAGGGGAGCCGGGACAGTGAACACTGAAGCTTTCTTT,CASSPRGAGTVNTEAFF
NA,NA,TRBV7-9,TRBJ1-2,TGTGCCAGCAGACTAACCCTGCCCGGGGACCTAGGAGTCCGTGGCTACACCTTC,CASRLTLPGDLGVRGYTF
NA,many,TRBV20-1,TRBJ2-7,TGCAGTGCTAGAGGGACGTATTCCTACGAGCAGTACTTC,CSARGTYSYEQYF
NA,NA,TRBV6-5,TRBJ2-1,TGTGCCAGCAGTTATCGGAGGGGGCGGAATGAGCAGTTCTTC,CASSYRRGRNEQFF
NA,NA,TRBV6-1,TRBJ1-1,TGTGCCAGCAGTGAACGGCGGGGGTTTGGTGAAGCTTTCTTT,CASSERRGFGEAFF
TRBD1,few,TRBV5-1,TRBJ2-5,TGCGCCAGCAGCTTGGGACAGGGGGACCAAGAGACCCAGTACTTC,CASSLGQGDQETQYF
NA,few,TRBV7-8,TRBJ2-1,TGTGCCAGCAGCCCCAGGGGCTATACCAAGCAGTTCTTC,CASSPRGYTKQFF
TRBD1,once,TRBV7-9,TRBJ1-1,TGTGCCAGCCCAGGGGGGTTGAACACTGAAGCTTTCTTT,CASPGGLNTEAFF
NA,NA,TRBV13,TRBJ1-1,TGTGCCAGCAGCTTAGGGAGGGCCACTGAAGCTTTCTTT,CASSLGRATEAFF
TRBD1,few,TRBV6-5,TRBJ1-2,TGTGCCAGCAGTTACACTACCGGGACAGATAAGACATATGGCTACACCTTC,CASSYTTGTDKTYGYTF
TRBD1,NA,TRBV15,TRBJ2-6,TGTGCCACCAGCAGAGATCCCCCGGGACAGGGAAGGGCCAACGTCCTGACTTTC,CATSRDPPGQGRANVLTF
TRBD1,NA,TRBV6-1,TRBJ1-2,TGTGCCAGCAGTGAAGCGCTTCATTGGACAGGGTCTAAGTATGGCTACACCTTC,CASSEALHWTGSKYGYTF
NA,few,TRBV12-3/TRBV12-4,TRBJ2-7,TGTGCCAGCAGTTTAGGAGACAGATGGGGATGCGAGCAGTACTTC,CASSLGDRWGCEQYF
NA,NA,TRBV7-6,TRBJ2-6,TGTGCCAGCAGCCCCTCAGCAGTTTCCGGGGCCAACGTCCTGACTTTC,CASSPSAVSGANVLTF
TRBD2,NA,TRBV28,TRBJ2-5,TGTGCCAGCAGTTCTTCTCATTTGCTAGCGGGGGGTCAAGGGGCCCAGTACTTC,CASSSSHLLAGGQGAQYF
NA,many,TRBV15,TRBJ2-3,TGTGCCACCAGCAGAGTAGGGGGGAGCACAGATACGCAGTATTTT,CATSRVGGSTDTQYF
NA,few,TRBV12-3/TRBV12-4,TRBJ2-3,TGTGCCAGCAGCCGGACTGAGTTCCGTTTGGATACGCAGTATTTT,CASSRTEFRLDTQYF
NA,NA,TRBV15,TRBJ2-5,TGTGCCACCAGCAGAGACAGGGGGGTAGGGGAGACCCAGTACTTC,CATSRDRGVGETQYF
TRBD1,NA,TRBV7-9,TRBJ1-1,TGTGCCAGCAGCGTCGGACAGGACACTGAAGCTTTCTTT,CASSVGQDTEAFF
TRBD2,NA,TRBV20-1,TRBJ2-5,TGCAGTGCCCTCGGGGGGGGTTCGGCCCAAGAGACCCAGTACTTC,CSALGGGSAQETQYF
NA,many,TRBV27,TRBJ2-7,TGTGCCAGCAGTTTATCTACAGACTACGAGCAGTACTTC,CASSLSTDYEQYF
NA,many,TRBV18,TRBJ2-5,TGTGCCAGCAGCCCGGGACTCCAAGAGACCCAGTACTTC,CASSPGLQETQYF
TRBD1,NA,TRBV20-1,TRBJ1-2,TGCAGTGCGCCAACCGGACAGGGGGGCGGCAAGGGCTACACCTTC,CSAPTGQGGGKGYTF
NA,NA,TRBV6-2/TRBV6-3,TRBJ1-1,TGTGCCAGCAGTTACAGGGACACTGAAGCTTTCTTT,CASSYRDTEAFF
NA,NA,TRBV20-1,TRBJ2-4,TGCAGTGCTAAAACCCCATTTGGGATTGACAAAAACATTCAGTACTTC,CSAKTPFGIDKNIQYF
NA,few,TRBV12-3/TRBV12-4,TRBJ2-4,TGTGCCAGCAGTTGGCGCGGAAAAAACATTCAGTACTTC,CASSWRGKNIQYF
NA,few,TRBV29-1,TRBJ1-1,TGCAGCGGACAACGGGGGACAAACAGAGCTTTCTTT,CSGQRGTNRAFF
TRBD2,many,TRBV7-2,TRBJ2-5,TGTGCCAGCAGCTTAGTTGGCGGGGGAGCTCAAGAGACCCAGTACTTC,CASSLVGGGAQETQYF
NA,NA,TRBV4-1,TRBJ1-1,TGCGCCAGCAGCCAAGACGAGTGGTTTGGAGCTTTCTTT,CASSQDEWFGAFF
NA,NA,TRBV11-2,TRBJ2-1,TGTGCCAGCAGCCAAATCCGGGACAAATACAATGAGCAGTTCTTC,CASSQIRDKYNEQFF
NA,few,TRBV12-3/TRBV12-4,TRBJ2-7,TGTGCCAGCACCTCTGGCCTCTCCTACGAGCAGTACTTC,CASTSGLSYEQYF
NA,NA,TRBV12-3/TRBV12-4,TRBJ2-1,TGTGCCAGCAGTTTAGTACTCTGGCGTAATGAGCAGTTCTTC,CASSLVLWRNEQFF
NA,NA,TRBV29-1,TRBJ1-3,TGCAGCGTTGAAGTCGCAGGGGAAACCGGAAACACCATATATTTT,CSVEVAGETGNTIYF
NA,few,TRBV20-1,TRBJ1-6,TGCAGTGCCAGGGTGGCAGGGCTCAACTCCTATAATTCACCCCTCCACTTT,CSARVAGLNSYNSPLHF
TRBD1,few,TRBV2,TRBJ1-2,TGTGCCAGCAGGAGAACAGGGGACTCGGTCCATGGCTACACCTTC,CASRRTGDSVHGYTF
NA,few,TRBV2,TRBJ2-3,TGTGCCAGCAGTGACTTGGGACACGGGTCCACAGATACGCAGTATTTT,CASSDLGHGSTDTQYF
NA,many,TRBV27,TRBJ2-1,TGTGCCAGCAACATACAGGGTAACTCCTACAATGAGCAGTTCTTC,CASNIQGNSYNEQFF